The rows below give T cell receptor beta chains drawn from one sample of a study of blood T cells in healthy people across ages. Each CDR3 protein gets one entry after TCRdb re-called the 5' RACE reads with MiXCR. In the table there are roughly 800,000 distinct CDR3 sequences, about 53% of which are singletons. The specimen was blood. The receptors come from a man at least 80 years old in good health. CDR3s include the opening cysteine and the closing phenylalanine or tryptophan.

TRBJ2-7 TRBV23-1 CASSHASGTYEQYF
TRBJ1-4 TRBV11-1 CASSLHQGEKLFF
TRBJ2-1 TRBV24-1 CATSVAQVPYNEQFF
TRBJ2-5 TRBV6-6 CASSFPGTEQETQYF
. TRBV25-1 CASSDQRGQETQFF
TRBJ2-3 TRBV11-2 CASSIPGTSGRGRDAYF
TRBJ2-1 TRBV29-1 CSVEATVVEQFF
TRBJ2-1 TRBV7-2 CASSSGRLNEQFF
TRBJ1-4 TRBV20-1 CSARAGETNEKLFF
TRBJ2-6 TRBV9 CASSVASGGALGANVLTF
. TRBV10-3 CAISNSNYEQYF
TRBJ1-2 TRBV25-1 CASSDWGTNHYGYTF
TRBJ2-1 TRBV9 CASSGVAGESEQFF
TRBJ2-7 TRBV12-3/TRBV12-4 CASSWREEQYF
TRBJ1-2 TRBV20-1 CSARVGTYGYTF
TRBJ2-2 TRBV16 CASSHAGGPGGELFF
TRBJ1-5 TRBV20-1 CSAAQGSNQPQHF
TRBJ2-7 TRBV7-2 CASSPGTSGRLYEQYF
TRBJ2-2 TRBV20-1 CSARVRYSGRITGELFF
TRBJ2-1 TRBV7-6 CASGLARGEQFF
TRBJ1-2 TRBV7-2 CASSQRGQGDGYTF